This T cell receptor beta chain appears in the sequencing data of a study of shared clonotypes between healthy human individuals. General study results and limits: Naive subsets usually exceeded memory subsets in estimated richness.

Points on this clone: The antigen remains unidentified.

Trimming cost V 5 bases and J 4 bases; bases outside gene matches: 11. The CDR3 length is 16 residues. Germline values: CDR1 PRHDT, CDR2 FYEKMQ (reference sequence). A CD45RA-negative memory subset and a CD45RA+ naive subset were separated from the CD4+ cells. Some clones are missing from TCRdb's copy, which holds only in-frame ones; the method was immunoSEQ multiplex PCR. The sample consists of roughly 2.5 million clones, over 85% of them appearing once. The origin of this receptor is a man aged 18 to 30 in good health. The V call is TRBV13, the J call TRBJ2-7, with 10 bases that match TRBD1. The specimen was naive CD4+ T cells sorted from blood. Stated subset: CD45RA+ positively selected. CDR3: CASSPRQGAIGYEQYF. For the CDR3, the DNA is TGTGCCAGCAGCCCCAGACAGGGGGCAATCGGATACGAGCAGTACTTC.